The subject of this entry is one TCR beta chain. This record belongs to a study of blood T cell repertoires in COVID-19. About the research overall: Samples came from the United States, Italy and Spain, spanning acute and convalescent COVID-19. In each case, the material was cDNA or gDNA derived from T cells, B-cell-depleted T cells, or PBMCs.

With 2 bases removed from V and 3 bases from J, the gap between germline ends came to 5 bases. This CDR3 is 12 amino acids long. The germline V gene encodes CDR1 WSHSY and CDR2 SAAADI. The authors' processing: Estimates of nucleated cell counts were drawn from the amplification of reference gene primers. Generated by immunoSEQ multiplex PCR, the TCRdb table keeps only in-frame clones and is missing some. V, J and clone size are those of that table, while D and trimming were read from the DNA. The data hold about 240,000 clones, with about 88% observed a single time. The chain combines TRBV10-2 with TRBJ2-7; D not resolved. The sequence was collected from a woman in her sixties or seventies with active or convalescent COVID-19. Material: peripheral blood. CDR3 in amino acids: CASSEASYEQYF. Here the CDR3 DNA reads TGCGCCAGCAGTGAGGCCAGCTACGAGCAGTACTTC.